This T cell receptor beta chain was documented in a study of blood T cells in healthy people across ages. Points from the study as a whole: Aged donors had fewer naive CD4+ cells and lower diversity than long-lived donors.

The J segment lost 4 bases and the V segment lost 1 base, leaving 2 bases of the junction unmatched. Germline CDR1 is MGHRA and CDR2 is YSYEKL. The CDR3 length is 16 residues. A second 7 to 11 cycle PCR used barcoded and J-beta primers. From the 5' RACE reads, TCRdb called clonotypes with MiXCR, one entry per CDR3 protein. The sample carries 1.2 million to 1.5 million distinct CDR3 sequences, 55% to 75% recorded once. As concerns this clonotype: Its antigen is unknown.

The sample consisted of blood. The chain combines TRBV4-1 with TRBJ2-3; TRBD2 agrees at 13 bases. This TCR was sampled from a man in his late teens or twenties in good health. The CDR3 reads CASSQGTSGRADTQYF. The CDR3 bases are TGCGCCAGCAGCCAAGGGACTAGCGGGAGAGCAGATACGCAGTATTTT.